The 5 T cell receptor beta chains listed next were all sequenced from one sample in a study of cytomegalovirus exposure and HLA in healthy donors. Use of 60 Vbeta and 13 Jbeta primers characterized the PCR. The data were produced by immunoSEQ multiplex PCR, yet TCRdb's version contains in-frame clones alone and is incomplete. The table lists 100,000 to 150,000 clones, roughly 80% of them singletons. The material sequenced was PBMCs. These receptor sequences come from a male donor in good health and CMV-seronegative.

The J gene is TRBJ2-1, the V gene TRBV4-2; maybe TRBD1 (5 bases). Germline V CDR1 and CDR2: LGHNA, YNFKEQ. The CDR3 is 11 residues long. V lost 8 bases and J lost 6, with 8 bases in between. The CDR3 sequence is CASQRGNEQFF. Written as DNA, the CDR3 is TGTGCCAGCCAAAGGGGCAATGAGCAGTTCTTC.

The table lists this clone with a count of one. This chain joins TRBV7-2 and TRBJ1-5; D is unresolved. V dropped 1 base and J dropped 1 base, with 8 bases sitting between them. Germline V lookup: CDR1 SGHTA, CDR2 FQGNSA. This CDR3 comprises 15 residues. The CDR3 DNA is TGTGCCAGCAGCTTAGAAACAGTCAGCAATCAGCCCCAGCATTTT. Its protein product is CASSLETVSNQPQHF.

This chain connects TRBV9 to TRBJ2-1; 9 bases agree with TRBD2. CDR3 length: 18 residues. Germline V gives CDR1 SGDLS, CDR2 YYNGEE. V lost 0 bases to trimming and J lost 9 bases; unmatched junction nucleotides: 16. The CDR3 DNA is TGTGCCAGCAGCGTAGAAGGGGTAGCGGGAGACTGGCGGCTTGAGCAGTTCTTC. Encoded protein: CASSVEGVAGDWRLEQFF. The full variable domain, its missing parts supplied by reference TRBV9 and TRBJ2-1, is DSGVTQTPKHLITATGQRVTLRCSPRSGDLSVYWYQQSLDQGLQFLIQYYNGEERAKGNILERFSAQQFPDLHSELNLSSLELGDSALYFCASSVEGVAGDWRLEQFFGPGTRLTVL.

The rearrangement joins TRBV28 to TRBJ2-7; TRBD2 agrees at 8 bases. The germline V gene has CDR1 MDHEN and CDR2 SYDVKM. V trimming: 8 bases; J trimming: 0 bases; junction bases outside the gene matches: 6. This CDR3 is built from 14 residues. CDR3 DNA sequence: TGTGCCAGCTACGGGAGCGGGAGCTCCTACGAGCAGTACTTC. This translates into CASYGSGSSYEQYF.

The chain couples TRBV19 to TRBJ2-1; D possibly corresponds to TRBD2 (5 bases). CDR1 and CDR2 from the germline V gene are LNHDA and SQIVND (reference sequence). The CDR3 consists of 16 residues. Trimming removed 3 bases from V and 1 base from J, with 13 bases in between. The DNA of the CDR3 is TGTGCCAGTAGTATCGGCGGGCTTTCATCCTACAATGAGCAGTTCTTC. It translates to CASSIGGLSSYNEQFF.